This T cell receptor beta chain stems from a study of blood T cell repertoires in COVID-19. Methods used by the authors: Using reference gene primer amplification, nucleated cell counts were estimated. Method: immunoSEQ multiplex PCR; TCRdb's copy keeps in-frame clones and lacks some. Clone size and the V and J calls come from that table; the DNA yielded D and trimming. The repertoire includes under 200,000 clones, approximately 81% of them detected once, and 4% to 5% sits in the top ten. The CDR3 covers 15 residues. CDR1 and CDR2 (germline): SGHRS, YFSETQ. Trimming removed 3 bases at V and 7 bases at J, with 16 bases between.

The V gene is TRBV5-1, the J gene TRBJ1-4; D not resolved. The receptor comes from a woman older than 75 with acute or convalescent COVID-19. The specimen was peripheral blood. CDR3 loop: CASSWQGSVGEKLFF. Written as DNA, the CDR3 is TGCGCCAGCAGCTGGCAAGGCAGCGTGGGTGAAAAACTGTTTTTT.